The 25 T cell receptor beta chains below come from one sample, sequenced in a study of shared clonotypes between healthy human individuals. Method: immunoSEQ multiplex PCR; TCRdb's copy keeps in-frame clones and lacks some. The data contain 850,000 to 1,200,000 clones, about 80% of them singletons. Material: memory CD4+ T cells sorted from blood. Subset here: CD45RA-negative fraction. All receptors come from a man aged 18 to 35 in good health.

CDR3 coding DNA: TGTGCCAGCAGCTTAGCCCAGGGGCCGGCATCAGATACGCAGTATTTT. It translates to CASSLAQGPASDTQYF. The rearrangement links TRBV7-6 to TRBJ2-3; tentative D call: TRBD1 (6 bases). V was pared by 0 bases and J by 4 bases, with 14 bases between. In germline, CDR1 is SGHVS, CDR2 FNYEAQ. This CDR3 contains 16 residues.

As DNA, the CDR3 is TGTGCCAGCAGGCTCCGGGACAGAGGTGAAAAACTGTTTTTT. It translates to CASRLRDRGEKLFF. The V call is TRBV6-6, the J call TRBJ1-4; the match to TRBD1 covers 7 bases. In germline, CDR1 is MNHNY, CDR2 SVGAGI (reference sequence). The J segment lost 7 bases and the V segment lost 6 bases, leaving 8 bases of the junction unmatched. The CDR3 totals 14 residues.

The V gene is TRBV5-1, the J gene TRBJ2-1; a weak D match, TRBD2 (5 bases). This CDR3 spans 16 amino acids. Per germline, CDR1 SGHRS and CDR2 YFSETQ. V lost 4 bases and J 0 bases, leaving 14 bases between the germline ends. The CDR3 spells CASSTWTGYSYNEQFF. In DNA form, the CDR3 reads TGCGCCAGCAGCACTTGGACGGGATACTCCTACAATGAGCAGTTCTTC.

The chain joins TRBV18 to TRBJ2-5; 9 bases align to TRBD2. The ends lost 1 base at V and 0 bases at J; junction bases unmatched: 0. The CDR3 consists of 15 residues. From germline, CDR1 is KGHSH and CDR2 LQKENI. The CDR3 nucleotides read TGTGCCAGCTCACCACGGACTAGCGACCAAGAGACCCAGTACTTC. Translated, it gives CASSPRTSDQETQYF.

The gene calls are TRBV7-9 and TRBJ1-5; 10 bases are shared with TRBD1. The length of the CDR3 is 15 residues. Trimming at V came to 5 bases and at J to 1 base, leaving 2 bases not matched to a gene. Looked up from germline, CDR1 is SEHNR and CDR2 is FQNEAQ (reference sequence). Here the CDR3 reads CASSTDRGSNQPQHF. DNA of the CDR3: TGTGCCAGCAGCACGGACAGGGGGAGCAATCAGCCCCAGCATTTT.

This clone was seen only a few times. CDR3 in amino acids: CASSESGNTIYF. CDR3 bases: TGTGCCAGCAGCGAATCTGGAAACACCATATATTTT. The genes are TRBV9 and TRBJ1-3; D uncertain. The CDR3 is 12 residues long. The V and J ends lost 3 bases and 1 base respectively, with 2 bases between them. CDR1 SGDLS and CDR2 YYNGEE come from the germline V gene.

This chain connects TRBV19 to TRBJ1-6; D might be TRBD1 (5 bases). Germline V gene lookup returns CDR1 LNHDA and CDR2 SQIVND (reference sequence). The CDR3 sequence is 17 residues long. V gave up 4 bases and J gave up 1 base, with 14 bases separating them. For the CDR3, the DNA is TGTGCCAGTAGTACGGTTGGGGCTGGGTCCTATAATTCACCCCTCCACTTT. The encoded protein is CASSTVGAGSYNSPLHF.

This clone was seen only once. This chain joins TRBV5-4 and TRBJ1-4, with D tentatively TRBD1 (5 bases). The CDR3 contains 14 residues. From germline, CDR1 is SGHNT and CDR2 YYREEE (reference sequence). Trimming stripped 4 bases from V and 5 bases from J, with 12 bases between. The CDR3 DNA reads as TGTGCCAGCAGCCAGGGAGGGGTAAATGAAAAACTGTTTTTT. As protein: CASSQGGVNEKLFF.

The table lists this clone with a count of one. V is TRBV7-2 and J is TRBJ1-4; the D gene is possibly TRBD1 (6 bases). Per the germline V gene, CDR1 is SGHTA and CDR2 is FQGNSA. Trimming removed 5 bases at V and 2 bases at J, with 12 bases between. This CDR3 has 15 residues. CDR3 loop: CASSAAGVTNEKLFF. The CDR3 nucleotides are TGTGCCAGCAGCGCAGCAGGGGTCACTAATGAAAAACTGTTTTTT.

This sequence joins TRBV4-1 and TRBJ2-5; TRBD1 agrees at 7 bases. In germline, CDR1 is MGHRA, CDR2 YSYEKL. With 2 bases clipped from V and 2 bases from J, the junction kept 5 bases outside the gene matches. CDR3 length equals 15 residues. The CDR3, as DNA: TGCGCCAGCAGCCAAACCGGGACAGAACAAGAGACCCAGTACTTC. Its translation is CASSQTGTEQETQYF.

This clone was seen only once. The V and J genes are TRBV28 and TRBJ1-3, with 9 positions matching TRBD1. Germline lookup yields CDR1 MDHEN and CDR2 SYDVKM. V dropped 1 base and J dropped 0; count of bases not matched to a gene: 1. This CDR3 is 16 amino acids long. The CDR3 protein is CASSLLGQGSGNTIYF. Here the CDR3 DNA reads TGTGCCAGCAGTTTATTGGGACAGGGCTCTGGAAACACCATATATTTT.

For this clone: The sample holds other DNA sequences that translate to the same CDR3. The rearrangement uses TRBV18 and TRBJ2-1; 10 nucleotides match TRBD1. Trimming cost V 6 bases and J 4 bases; bases outside gene matches: 3. The CDR3 is 14 residues long. CDR1 is KGHSH and CDR2 is LQKENI in the germline V gene. For the CDR3, the DNA is TGTGCCAGCTCCGGGACAGGGGCTTACAATGAGCAGTTCTTC. This gives the protein CASSGTGAYNEQFF. The full variable domain, in which reference TRBV18 and TRBJ2-1 provide the parts outside the CDR3, is NAGVMQNPRHLVRRRGQEARLRCSPMKGHSHVYWYRQLPEEGLKFMVYLQKENIIDESGMPKERFSAEFPKEGPSILRIQQVVRGDSAAYFCASSGTGAYNEQFFGPGTRLTVL.

As to this clone: Other DNA sequences in the same sample also yield this CDR3. Here the CDR3 reads CASSLYTRTNTEAFF. The CDR3, as DNA: TGTGCCAGCAGCCTGTACACCAGAACCAACACTGAAGCTTTCTTT. The chain joins TRBV11-2 to TRBJ1-1, with D unclear. The germline V and J ends were trimmed by 5 bases and 2 bases, with 15 bases remaining between them. Germline CDR1 is SGHAT and CDR2 is FQNNGV. This CDR3 has 15 residues.

Here the CDR3 reads CASSLAIPGQGAPQPQHF. The CDR3 bases are TGTGCCAGCAGCTTAGCTATACCGGGACAGGGGGCGCCCCAGCCCCAGCATTTT. This chain links TRBV7-6 with TRBJ1-5; TRBD1 matches at 12 bases. V shed 0 bases and J 7 bases; nucleotides not matched to a gene: 10. This CDR3 spans 18 amino acids. Looked up from germline, CDR1 is SGHVS and CDR2 is FNYEAQ.

V gene TRBV5-1 combines with J gene TRBJ2-5; D uncertain. Trimming left V 0 bases short and J 4 bases short, with 7 bases between. There are 13 residues in the CDR3. Per germline, CDR1 SGHRS and CDR2 YFSETQ. The CDR3 DNA reads as TGCGCCAGCAGCTTGGACGATCGAGAGACCCAGTACTTC. Its translation: CASSLDDRETQYF.

This sequence joins TRBV9 and TRBJ1-2, with D perhaps matching TRBD1 (5 bases). Germline lookup yields CDR1 SGDLS and CDR2 YYNGEE. This CDR3 is 15 amino acids long. V gave up 7 bases and J gave up 3 bases, with 19 bases separating them. The CDR3 bases are TGTGCCAGCGGGGGTGGACCCGCCCTCTACTATGGCTACACCTTC. Translation gives CASGGGPALYYGYTF.

J is TRBJ1-5 and V is TRBV7-9; D is uncertain. V lost 4 bases and J 7 bases, leaving 14 bases between the germline ends. Per germline, CDR1 SEHNR and CDR2 FQNEAQ (reference sequence). This CDR3 spans 14 amino acids. Here the CDR3 reads CASSSDGAYQPQHF. In nucleotides, the CDR3 is TGTGCCAGCAGCTCCGACGGAGCCTACCAGCCCCAGCATTTT.

This clone was seen once. The same CDR3 can be traced to other DNA sequences in this sample. V is TRBV7-9 and J is TRBJ2-3, with D uncertain. The CDR3 runs 12 residues. Germline V gene sequence: CDR1 SEHNR, CDR2 FQNEAQ (reference sequence). The germline V and J ends were trimmed by 2 bases and 6 bases, with 6 bases remaining between them. This CDR3 is CASSLSRDTQYF. As DNA, the CDR3 is TGTGCCAGCAGCTTATCTAGGGATACGCAGTATTTT.

The genes are TRBV4-3 and TRBJ1-1; unclear D gene. The CDR3 has 14 amino acids. The V end was cut by 1 base, the J end by 9 bases, with 15 bases between. Germline assignment: CDR1 LGHNA and CDR2 YSLEER. The CDR3 region has the DNA TGCGCCAGCAGCCAAGGGCCAGGCCAGCCTAAAGCTTTCTTT. It encodes CASSQGPGQPKAFF.

The rearrangement uses TRBV27 and TRBJ2-1, with 15 bases lining up with TRBD2. Trimming cost V 6 bases and J 7 bases; bases outside gene matches: 7. Germline lookup yields CDR1 MNHEY and CDR2 SMNVEV (reference sequence). CDR3 length: 16 amino acids. CDR3 amino acids: CASSYEGTSGGNEQFF. As DNA, the CDR3 is TGTGCCAGCAGCTATGAAGGGACTAGCGGGGGGAATGAGCAGTTCTTC.

The chain carries TRBV5-3 and TRBJ2-7; 9 bases agree with TRBD2. TRBV5-3 belongs to the ORF category, with a function that is uncertain. Trimming took 4 bases from V and 0 from J; bases not matched to a gene: 11. The CDR3 runs 17 residues. The CDR3 loop reads CARSQRRLADSSYEQYF. The DNA for the CDR3 is TGTGCCAGAAGCCAACGAAGACTAGCGGATAGCTCCTACGAGCAGTACTTC.

The rearrangement joins TRBV5-6 to TRBJ2-2, with D possibly TRBD1 on 8 matching bases. Germline V gene sequence: CDR1 SGHDT, CDR2 YYEEEE. The length of the CDR3 is 15 residues. Trimming took off 6 bases at V and 7 bases at J, with 19 bases between the two ends. The CDR3 here is CASTRQGGTGGELFF. The DNA for the CDR3 is TGTGCCAGCACCCGACAGGGAGGGACAGGCGGGGAGCTGTTTTTT.

A single count supports this clone. The rearrangement uses TRBV5-1 and TRBJ2-3; TRBD1 or TRBD2 may be the D gene (6 bases each). Germline assignment: CDR1 SGHRS and CDR2 YFSETQ. The CDR3 is 14 amino acids. V gave up 4 bases and J gave up 2 bases, with 11 bases separating them. CDR3 sequence: CASSQGTVTDTQYF. The CDR3 DNA reads as TGCGCCAGCAGCCAGGGGACTGTCACAGATACGCAGTATTTT.

Here the CDR3 DNA reads TGTGCCAGCAGTTACTCGACGGGAGTAGGGTACAATGAGCAGTTCTTC. It codes for CASSYSTGVGYNEQFF. The chain recombines TRBV6-5 with TRBJ2-1, with D possibly TRBD2 on 6 matching bases. This CDR3 is built from 16 residues. CDR1 and CDR2 from the germline V gene are MNHEY and SVGAGI. Trimming took 0 bases from V and 4 from J, leaving 13 bases between them.

This clone was seen just once. This chain connects TRBV5-6 to TRBJ1-2; 10 bases align to TRBD1. Germline trimming cut 6 bases from V and 2 bases from J; bases unmatched to any gene: 4. The CDR3 consists of 14 residues. Germline V CDR1 and CDR2: SGHDT, YYEEEE. CDR3 in DNA: TGTGCCAGCACCTGGACAGGGGGGAACTATGGCTACACCTTC. Encoded protein: CASTWTGGNYGYTF. The full variable domain, completed using reference TRBV5-6 and TRBJ1-2, is DAGVTQSPTHLIKTRGQQVTLRCSPKSGHDTVSWYQQALGQGPQFIFQYYEEEERQRGNFPDRFSGHQFPNYSSELNVNALLLGDSALYLCASTWTGGNYGYTFGSGTRLTVV.